A single sample is the source of the 12 T cell receptor beta chains below, sequenced in a study of T cell repertoires in cytomegalovirus infection. From the reads, TCRdb called clonotypes with MiXCR, one entry per CDR3 protein. Counted here are roughly 990,000 distinct CDR3 sequences, roughly a third occurring once; the ten biggest clones make up around an eighth. Antigens of these TCRs are unknown. The sample consisted of cultured CD8+ T cells from PBMCs, taken from culture after CMV antigen stimulation. All receptors come from a human donor in good health (CMV status not recorded). Some clones in this sample may be carry-over from other donors' samples.

This clonotype was counted a few times. The V gene is TRBV19, the J gene TRBJ2-6; maybe TRBD2 (5 bases). This CDR3 comprises 18 residues. The V end lost 7 bases, the J end lost 0 bases, and 19 bases lay between the germline ends. CDR1 is LNHDA, CDR2 SQIVND, per germline (reference sequence). Here the CDR3 reads CASTKDSGRISGANVLTF. CDR3 sequence (DNA): TGTGCCAGTACCAAAGACTCGGGAAGGATCTCTGGGGCCAACGTCCTGACTTTC.

Remarks on this clonotype: One base away lies a much larger clone, so this may be a sequencing read error. The genes are TRBV7-3 and TRBJ2-3, with D tentatively TRBD2 (5 bases). Germline CDR1 and CDR2: SGHTA and FQGTGA. The CDR3 is 13 residues long. The CDR3 bases are TGTGTCAGCAGCTTAAGAGGACTTTATACGCAGTATTTT. As protein: CVSSLRGLYTQYF. The whole variable domain, remainder taken from reference TRBV7-3 and TRBJ2-3, is GAGVSQTPSNKVTEKGKYVELRCDPISGHTALYWYRQSLGQGPEFLIYFQGTGAADDSGLPNDRFFAVRPEGSVSTLKIQRTERGDSAVYLCVSSLRGLYTQYFGPGTRLTVL.

CDR3 nucleotides: TGTGCCAGCAGTCAAGACAGGTTCCACGAGCAGTACGTC. It specifies CASSQDRFHEQYV. This rearrangement joins TRBV27 to TRBJ2-7; TRBD1 might be the D (6 bases). This CDR3 comprises 13 residues. Germline CDR1 reads MNHEY; CDR2 reads SMNVEV (reference sequence). The V and J ends lost 5 bases and 5 bases respectively, with 13 bases between them.

This clonotype was recorded many times. CDR3 residues: CASSFKRGLTDTQYF. The CDR3 DNA follows: TGTGCCAGCAGTTTCAAGCGGGGACTCACAGATACGCAGTATTTT. The chain combines TRBV7-6 with TRBJ2-3; 7 positions agree with TRBD2. After removal of 6 bases from V and 2 bases from J, the junction contained 8 bases not matched to a gene. This CDR3 region has 15 residues. Germline CDR1 and CDR2: SGHVS and FNYEAQ.

The gene calls are TRBV20-1 and TRBJ1-1, with no clear D. Germline CDR1 DFQATT, CDR2 SNEGSKA (reference sequence). This CDR3 is 14 amino acids long. V lost 0 bases and J 1 base, leaving 9 bases between the germline ends. CDR3 in DNA: TGCAGTGCTAGAGATCCCGACAAGAACACTGAAGCTTTCTTT. Amino acid sequence: CSARDPDKNTEAFF.

The chain employs TRBV11-2 and TRBJ2-5; D call uncertain. Trimming removed 1 base at V and 7 bases at J, with 22 bases between. The germline V gene has CDR1 SGHAT and CDR2 FQNNGV. CDR3 size: 17 residues. CDR3 residues: CASSLVESRPPAGTQYF. In DNA, the CDR3 is TGTGCCAGCAGCTTAGTCGAGTCGCGCCCCCCGGCTGGGACCCAGTACTTC.

On this clonotype: A much larger clonotype is one base distant, so this may be a read error. The J gene is TRBJ1-6, the V gene TRBV7-8, with no clear D. Germline CDR1 reads SGHVS; CDR2 reads FQNEAQ. The CDR3 contains 12 residues. Here the CDR3 reads CVSSLLDSPLHF. For the CDR3, the DNA is TGTGTCAGCAGCTTATTAGATTCACCCCTCCACTTT. The entire variable domain, with the rest obtained from reference TRBV7-8 and TRBJ1-6, is as follows: GAGVSQSPRYKVAKRGQDVALRCDPISGHVSLFWYQQALGQGPEFLTYFQNEAQLDKSGLPSDRFFAERPEGSVSTLKIQRTQQEDSAVYLCVSSLLDSPLHFGNGTRLTVT.

Only a few counts were recorded for this clonotype. The J gene is TRBJ1-1, the V gene TRBV5-4; D unclear. CDR1 is SGHNT and CDR2 is YYREEE in the germline V gene (reference sequence). This CDR3 has 14 residues. The V and J ends lost 4 bases and 0 bases respectively, with 10 bases between them. CDR3 residues: CASSDTDLNTEAFF. CDR3 DNA: TGTGCCAGCAGCGATACAGATTTGAACACTGAAGCTTTCTTT.

This clonotype was observed many times. This rearrangement joins TRBV6-2 or TRBV6-3 to TRBJ2-1, with D uncertain. Germline CDR1 reads MNHEY; CDR2 reads SVGEGT. Trimming shortened V by 2 bases and J by 8 bases, and 7 bases separated the two germline ends. There are 12 residues in the CDR3. This CDR3 is CASSYGEDEQFF. Here the CDR3 DNA reads TGTGCCAGCAGTTACGGCGAGGATGAGCAGTTCTTC.

This clonotype was seen a handful of times. The chain uses TRBV19 and TRBJ2-6; 8 nucleotides match TRBD2. This CDR3 comprises 17 residues. The germline V gene encodes CDR1 LNHDA and CDR2 SQIVND (reference sequence). V trimming: 8 bases; J trimming: 4 bases; junction bases outside the gene matches: 13. The CDR3 protein is CASLPGTGGYGANVLTF. As DNA, the CDR3 is TGTGCCAGTCTTCCCGGGACGGGGGGGTACGGGGCCAACGTCCTGACTTTC.

The V gene is TRBV12-3 or TRBV12-4, the J gene TRBJ2-1; TRBD1 might be the D (6 bases). V was shortened by 4 bases and J by 8 bases, with 18 bases between the two germline ends. This CDR3 region has 15 residues. The CDR3 spells CASSSDRPGKDEQFF. For the CDR3, the DNA is TGTGCCAGCAGTTCAGACAGGCCGGGGAAGGATGAGCAGTTCTTC.

This clonotype has a handful of counts. The V call is TRBV25-1, the J call TRBJ2-1; D gene unclear. This CDR3 spans 16 amino acids. Germline CDR1 reads MGHDK; CDR2 reads SYGVNS. Trimming shortened V by 3 bases and J by 0 bases, and 12 bases separated the two germline ends. The DNA of the CDR3 is TGTGCCAGCAGTGATTCATTCGGAAGCTCCTACAATGAGCAGTTCTTC. Its protein product is CASSDSFGSSYNEQFF.